This T cell receptor beta chain was sequenced in a study of metastatic and nonmetastatic thyroid tumors. Findings and caveats of the study: It was reported that TCR beta diversity was significantly higher in malignant thyroid tumors than benign nodules, in blood and tumor.

From the PCR reads, TCRdb re-called clones with MiXCR. Here the sample spans about 17,000 clones, about 25% being singletons. This clone has at least ten counts. Its antigen is not identified. With a much larger clone just one base away, this may be a read error. There were no patients who had received any treatment before thyroid surgery. The CDR3 totals 15 residues. The germline gives CDR1 DFQATT, CDR2 SNEGSKA (reference sequence). The chain couples TRBV20-1 to TRBJ2-4, with D possibly being TRBD2 (6 bases). The sample was adjacent normal tissue. The source is a female donor with papillary thyroid cancer or a benign thyroid nodule (not recorded which). Some clones in this sample may be carry-over from other donors' samples. The CDR3 nucleotides read TGCAGTGCTAGGGGACTCTCCCTAGCCAAAAACATTCAGCACTTC. It is translated as CSARGLSLAKNIQHF.